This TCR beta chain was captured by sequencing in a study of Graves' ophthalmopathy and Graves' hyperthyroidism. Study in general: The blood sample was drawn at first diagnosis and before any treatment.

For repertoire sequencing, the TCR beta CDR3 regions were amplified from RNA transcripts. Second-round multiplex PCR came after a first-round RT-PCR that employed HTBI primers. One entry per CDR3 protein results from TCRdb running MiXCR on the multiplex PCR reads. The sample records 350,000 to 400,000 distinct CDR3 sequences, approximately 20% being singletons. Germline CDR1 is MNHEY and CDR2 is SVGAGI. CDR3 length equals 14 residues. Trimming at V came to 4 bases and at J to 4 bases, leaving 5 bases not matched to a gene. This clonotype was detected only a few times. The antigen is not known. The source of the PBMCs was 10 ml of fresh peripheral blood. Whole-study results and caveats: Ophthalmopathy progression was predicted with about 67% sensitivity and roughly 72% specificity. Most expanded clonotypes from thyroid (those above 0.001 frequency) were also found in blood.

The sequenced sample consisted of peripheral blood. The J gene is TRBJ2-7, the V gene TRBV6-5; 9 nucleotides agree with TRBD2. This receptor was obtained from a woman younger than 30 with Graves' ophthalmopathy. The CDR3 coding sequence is TGTGCCAGCAGTTTTAGCGGGAGCGGGTACGAGCAGTACTTC. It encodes CASSFSGSGYEQYF.